The 32 T cell receptor beta chains in this list originate from one sample, sequenced in a study of tumor-infiltrating lymphocytes in primary liver carcinoma. From roughly 0.45 ug total RNA, TCR beta cDNA was generated with a primer in the constant region. The TCR beta library was amplified through three nested multiplex PCR rounds in a modified ARM-PCR procedure. PCR rounds one and two used TRBV1-TRBV30 forward primers with a C-beta reverse primer for approximately 11 cycles each. In TCRdb, the multiplex PCR reads were re-called with MiXCR into one record per CDR3 protein. Among roughly 100,000 distinct CDR3 sequences listed, roughly 80% were seen once. The approximately 17-32 mg bulk tissue piece was not sorted before simultaneous RNA and DNA extraction. Input material: liver tumor tissue from sampling region 3. Noted subset: tumor region T3, left-lateral pole. The receptors come from a man aged 35-49 years with primary liver carcinoma and hepatitis B virus infection.

Notes on this clonotype: A read error may produce the germline difference seen at one junction end. The chain combines TRBV6-6 with TRBJ2-7; D is perhaps TRBD1 (6 bases). The CDR3 spans 14 residues. Germline CDR1 reads MNHNY; CDR2 reads SVGAGI (reference sequence). CDR3 DNA sequence: TGTGCCAGTAGTTACTATGACAGGTTCGGCGAGCAGTACTTC. As protein: CASSYYDRFGEQYF.

The CDR3 coding sequence is TGTGCCAGCAGTCTTGACCTAGGGGGCGCAGATACGCAGTATTTT. Translation: CASSLDLGGADTQYF. The V gene is TRBV6-6, the J gene TRBJ2-3, with 7 nucleotides matching TRBD1. The CDR3 runs 15 residues. With V trimmed by 5 bases and J by 4 bases, 9 bases remained unmatched. The germline V gene encodes CDR1 MNHNY and CDR2 SVGAGI (reference sequence).

The chain uses TRBV6-6 and TRBJ1-1; 7 bases agree with TRBD1. CDR1 and CDR2 from the germline V gene are MNHNY and SVGAGI (reference sequence). Trimming at V came to 7 bases and at J to 13 bases, leaving 15 bases not matched to a gene. This CDR3 contains 13 residues. The CDR3 loop is CASMGQMNTELFF. Here the CDR3 DNA reads TGTGCCAGCATGGGACAGATGAACACTGAACTTTTCTTT.

This clonotype was counted once. Compared with germline, one end of the junction differs, possibly owing to a read error. The chain is built from TRBV6-1 and TRBJ1-5; 10 nucleotides line up with TRBD1. Per the germline V gene, CDR1 is MNHNS and CDR2 is SASEGT. CDR3 length equals 15 residues. Here the CDR3 reads CVSSNPGQGNQPQHF. Written as DNA, the CDR3 is TGTGTCAGCAGCAATCCGGGACAGGGGAATCAGCCCCAGCATTTT.

In the case of this clonotype: Compared with germline, one end of the junction differs, possibly owing to a read error. This chain connects TRBV5-1 to TRBJ2-3; 8 positions agree with TRBD2. CDR1 and CDR2 (germline): SGHRS, YFSETQ. The CDR3 consists of 17 residues. For the CDR3, the DNA is TGCACCAGCAGCTCCGGGATAGCGGGAAAGGGCACAGATACGCAGTATTTT. Its protein product is CTSSSGIAGKGTDTQYF.

Concerning this clonotype: In this CDR3 the conserved last residue, phenylalanine or tryptophan, is missing, so a read error is likely. The gene calls are TRBV28 and TRBJ1-1; TRBD1 might be the D (6 bases). Germline V gene lookup returns CDR1 MDHEN and CDR2 SYDVKM. The CDR3 totals 15 residues. The DNA for the CDR3 is TGTGCCAGCAGTTTAGCAACAACAGGGAACACTGGAGCTTTCTCT. Its protein is CASSLATTGNTGAFS.

This clonotype was seen just once. This chain uses TRBV11-2 with TRBJ2-3; D gene unclear. The J call may be in error: the DNA end matches TRBJ1-5 better. The CDR3 runs to 16 residues. Germline CDR1 and CDR2: SGHAT and FQNNGV. The CDR3 spells CASSLRAGVSTATQHF. In DNA form, the CDR3 reads TGTGCCAGCAGCTTACGAGCGGGAGTCAGCACAGCTACGCAGCATTTT.

For this clonotype: It may be a read error: a sequence one base away is much more abundant. The chain links TRBV28 to TRBJ2-5, with D tentatively TRBD2 (5 bases). The CDR3 totals 15 residues. Germline V lookup: CDR1 MDHEN, CDR2 SYDVKM. The V end lost 5 bases, the J end lost 9 bases, and 22 bases lay between the germline ends. The CDR3 spells CASSVRGTRSEAQYF. DNA for the CDR3: TGTGCCAGCAGTGTTCGAGGAACCCGGTCGGAGGCCCAGTACTTC.

On this clonotype: Sequence at one end of the junction differs from germline and may be a read error. CDR3 loop: CANSPADTSTNEKLFF. CDR3 nucleotide sequence: TGTGCCAATAGTCCCGCTGACACTTCAACTAATGAAAAACTGTTTTTT. V gene TRBV19 combines with J gene TRBJ1-4; the D is unclear. The germline V gene has CDR1 LNHDA and CDR2 SQIVND (reference sequence). The CDR3 consists of 16 residues.

The chain recombines TRBV6-2 or TRBV6-3 with TRBJ2-7; a possible D gene is TRBD2 (6 bases). Germline loops: CDR1 MNHEY, CDR2 SVGEGT. The ends were cut back, 2 bases at V and 2 bases at J, with 16 bases in the middle. The CDR3 contains 16 residues. The CDR3 region is CASSYPLAAGTYEQYF. The CDR3 coding sequence is TGTGCCAGCAGTTACCCCCTAGCTGCGGGGACCTACGAGCAGTACTTC.

The chain uses TRBV2 and TRBJ2-1, with a weak D call TRBD1 (5 bases). CDR1 is SNHLY, CDR2 FYNNEI, per germline. V lost 10 bases and J lost 6, with 13 bases in between. The CDR3 contains 12 residues. For the CDR3, the DNA is TGTGCCAAGAGTACCGACAGCAATGAGCAGTTCTTC. Encoded protein: CAKSTDSNEQFF.

The chain uses TRBV11-2 and TRBJ1-2; a weak D match, TRBD1 (6 bases). The CDR3 is 13 amino acids. Germline-derived CDR1 and CDR2 are SGHAT and FQNNGV. Trimming took 4 bases from V and 14 from J, leaving 20 bases between them. DNA for the CDR3: TGTGCCAGCAGCTCTAACCCAGGGGAAGACTGGACCTTC. This codes for CASSSNPGEDWTF. Combining the CDR3 with reference TRBV11-2 and TRBJ1-2 gives the whole variable domain EAGVAQSPRYKIIEKRQSVAFWCNPISGHATLYWYQQILGQGPKLLIQFQNNGVVDDSQLPKDRFSAERLKGVDSTLKIQPAKLEDSAVYLCASSSNPGEDWTFGSGTRLTVV.

For this clonotype: A read error may account for a junction end that differs from germline. The chain uses TRBV5-4 and TRBJ2-2, with 8 bases fitting TRBD2. The CDR3 totals 15 residues. Germline V lookup: CDR1 SGHNT, CDR2 YYREEE (reference sequence). CDR3: CAINSTSANTGELFF. The CDR3 bases are TGTGCCATCAACTCGACTAGCGCGAATACCGGGGAGCTGTTTTTT.

This clonotype was detected once. This may arise from a read error, as a much more abundant clone is one base away. The chain employs TRBV28 and TRBJ1-1; D call uncertain. The CDR3 runs 12 residues. Germline loops: CDR1 MDHEN, CDR2 SYDVKM. CDR3 protein: CDSNPPAKGAFF. Written as DNA, the CDR3 is TGTGACAGCAACCCCCCAGCGAAGGGAGCTTTCTTT.

The chain carries TRBV6-2 or TRBV6-3 and TRBJ2-3; 8 bases line up with TRBD2. Germline V gene data show CDR1 as MNHEY and CDR2 as SVGEGT. J gave up 3 bases and V 5 bases, and 7 bases lay outside the gene matches. The CDR3 loop spans 15 amino acids. The CDR3 region has the DNA TGTGCCAGCAGTAGGGCTAGCGGGTGTACAGATACGCAGTATTTT. Protein product: CASSRASGCTDTQYF.

The chain recombines TRBV6-1 with TRBJ2-7; 9 bases line up with TRBD1. CDR3 length: 14 amino acids. V was clipped by 5 bases and J by 9 bases; unmatched bases: 11. CDR1 and CDR2 from the germline V gene are MNHNS and SASEGT. The CDR3 is CASSPGTGLVGQYF. As DNA, the CDR3 is TGTGCCAGCAGTCCCGGGACAGGGTTGGTCGGGCAGTACTTC.

In this sample, this clonotype turned up once. At one end, the junction sequence differs from germline, possibly due to a read error. The chain recombines TRBV29-1 with TRBJ2-5; no firm D call. The germline gives CDR1 SQVTM, CDR2 ANQGSEA. This CDR3 is 15 amino acids long. The CDR3, as DNA: TGTAGTGTTGAAGGACCCGGGCACGTCCAAGAGACCCAGTACTTC. Translation gives CSVEGPGHVQETQYF.

For this clonotype: One junction end does not reproduce the germline sequence, and a read error may be involved. The chain combines TRBV29-1 with TRBJ2-3; TRBD2 agrees at 12 bases. The CDR3 consists of 13 residues. CDR1 SQVTM and CDR2 ANQGSEA come from the germline V gene. The CDR3 DNA reads TGCAACGGTACCCTAGCGGGAGGGGATAAGCAGTATTTT. It is translated as CNGTLAGGDKQYF.

The chain links TRBV29-1 to TRBJ2-1, with 7 bases fitting TRBD2. V lost 8 bases and J lost 4; bases outside the gene matches: 8. The CDR3 loop spans 13 amino acids. Germline loops: CDR1 SQVTM, CDR2 ANQGSEA. The CDR3 bases are TGCAGCATGTGGAGACTAGCTTACAATGAGCAGTTCTTC. Protein product: CSMWRLAYNEQFF.

In regard to this clonotype: One end of the junction fails to match germline, which may point to a read error. In nucleotides, the CDR3 is TGCAGCGTTGAGAGTTGCGGGTATTCCTCCTACAGTGAGCAGTTCTTC. Its protein product is CSVESCGYSSYSEQFF. This chain uses TRBV29-1 with TRBJ2-1; tentatively, D is TRBD2 (5 bases). This CDR3 is built from 16 residues. Germline assignment: CDR1 SQVTM and CDR2 ANQGSEA.

Details on this clonotype: Germline and junction disagree at one end, which may indicate a read error. The chain employs TRBV29-1 and TRBJ1-5; D gene uncertain. In germline, CDR1 is SQVTM, CDR2 ANQGSEA. The CDR3 sequence is 13 residues long. This CDR3 is CSAGEGAYHPQHF. The CDR3 bases are TGCAGCGCCGGAGAGGGAGCGTATCATCCCCAGCATTTT.

Comment on this clonotype: An end of the junction does not agree with germline; a read error may underlie this. This chain links TRBV5-1 with TRBJ2-1, with D perhaps matching TRBD1 (6 bases). Germline CDR1 reads SGHRS; CDR2 reads YFSETQ. The CDR3 has 17 amino acids. As DNA, the CDR3 is TGCGCCAGCAGCTTAAGTGGCCGATCTGGGACATGGGATGAGCAATTCTTC. Its translation is CASSLSGRSGTWDEQFF.

As for this clonotype: Compared with germline, one end of the junction differs, possibly owing to a read error. This rearrangement joins TRBV5-6 to TRBJ2-5, with a tentative D call TRBD2 (5 bases). This CDR3 is built from 14 residues. The germline V gene encodes CDR1 SGHDT and CDR2 YYEEEE. The CDR3: CASSLEARQETQHF. For the CDR3, the DNA is TGTGCCAGTAGCTTGGAGGCTAGACAAGAGACCCAGCACTTC.

Concerning this clonotype: At one boundary the junction diverges from the germline segment, which might be a read error. The chain has TRBV11-2 and TRBJ2-5, with D perhaps matching TRBD2 (6 bases). This CDR3 region has 17 residues. CDR1 and CDR2 (germline): SGHAT, FQNNGV. The CDR3 DNA sequence: TGTTCCAGCAGCTTATACTCGGGGGTAGCGGTACAAGAGACCCACTACTTC. Translation gives CSSSLYSGVAVQETHYF.

Comment on this clonotype: The junction departs from the called germline gene at one end, perhaps through a read error. V usage is TRBV6-6 and J usage is TRBJ2-1, with D possibly TRBD1 on 5 matching bases. This CDR3 is 16 amino acids long. In germline, CDR1 is MNHNY, CDR2 SVGAGI (reference sequence). CDR3 in DNA: TGTGCCAGCAGTGACTTTGTTGGGATTCAGGACAATGAGCAGTTCTTT. Translating gives CASSDFVGIQDNEQFF.

Points on this clonotype: Compared with germline, one end of the junction differs, possibly owing to a read error. The chain combines TRBV6-5 with TRBJ1-3; 9 bases fit TRBD1. The CDR3 extends over 16 amino acids. Per germline, CDR1 MNHEY and CDR2 SVGAGI. The CDR3 region is CASSFGQGRVGNTMYF. The CDR3 nucleotides are TGTGCAAGCAGCTTCGGACAGGGGAGAGTGGGGAACACCATGTATTTT.

The chain carries TRBV6-2 or TRBV6-3 and TRBJ2-1, with 8 bases fitting TRBD1. Germline V gives CDR1 MNHEY, CDR2 SVGEGT. J was trimmed by 16 bases and V by 7 bases; bases with no gene match: 21. CDR3 length: 15 residues. CDR3 DNA sequence: TGTGCCAGCAACTTACTCGACAGGGGCTACAATGAGTACTTCTTC. Protein sequence: CASNLLDRGYNEYFF.

V and J are TRBV28 and TRBJ2-7, with 9 bases matching TRBD1. The CDR3 length is 15 residues. V dropped 10 bases and J dropped 7; count of bases not matched to a gene: 17. CDR1 and CDR2 from the germline V gene are MDHEN and SYDVKM. DNA of the CDR3: TGTGCCATCACCATTTTCGGGACAGGGCCGAGGGAGCAGTACTTC. This sequence encodes CAITIFGTGPREQYF.

A note on this clonotype: The junction differs from germline at one of its ends, possibly a read error. J is TRBJ2-3 and V is TRBV29-1; weak D call: TRBD2 (6 bases). Germline CDR1 SQVTM, CDR2 ANQGSEA. This CDR3 contains 13 residues. Here the CDR3 DNA reads TGCAGCGTCCGGACGGGGGACGGATATACGCATTATTTT. Amino acids: CSVRTGDGYTHYF.

With regard to this clonotype: Compared with germline, one end of the junction differs, possibly owing to a read error. The V and J genes are TRBV29-1 and TRBJ2-5; the D gene could be TRBD1 or TRBD2 (6 bases each). Germline-derived CDR1 and CDR2 are SQVTM and ANQGSEA. This CDR3 spans 14 amino acids. CDR3 DNA sequence: TGCAGCTCGAAGGGGGGTAGCGGTGAAGATACCCAGTACTTC. It specifies CSSKGGSGEDTQYF.

A remark on this clonotype: The germline gene is not matched at one end of the junction; a read error may be the cause. The rearrangement links TRBV30 to TRBJ1-3; 9 nucleotides align to TRBD1. The germline CDR1 and CDR2 sequences are GTSNPN and SVGIG (reference sequence). CDR3 length equals 14 residues. The CDR3 is CVWRPTGGGNTIYF. The CDR3, as DNA: TGTGTCTGGAGGCCGACAGGGGGTGGAAACACCATATATTTT. Filled out from reference TRBV30 and TRBJ1-3, the complete variable domain reads SQTIHQWPATLVQPVGSPLSLECTVEGTSNPNLYWYRQAAGRGLQLLFYSVGIGQISSEVPQNLSASRPQDRQFILSSKKLLLSDSGFYLCVWRPTGGGNTIYFGEGSWLTVV.

This clonotype has a count of ten or more. The chain combines TRBV28 with TRBJ2-7; 7 bases match TRBD1. The CDR3 loop spans 13 amino acids. The germline gives CDR1 MDHEN, CDR2 SYDVKM. V dropped 4 bases and J dropped 7; count of bases not matched to a gene: 7. The CDR3 nucleotides are TGTGCCAGCAGTTCAACACAGGGGTGGGAGCAGTACTTC. Protein: CASSSTQGWEQYF.